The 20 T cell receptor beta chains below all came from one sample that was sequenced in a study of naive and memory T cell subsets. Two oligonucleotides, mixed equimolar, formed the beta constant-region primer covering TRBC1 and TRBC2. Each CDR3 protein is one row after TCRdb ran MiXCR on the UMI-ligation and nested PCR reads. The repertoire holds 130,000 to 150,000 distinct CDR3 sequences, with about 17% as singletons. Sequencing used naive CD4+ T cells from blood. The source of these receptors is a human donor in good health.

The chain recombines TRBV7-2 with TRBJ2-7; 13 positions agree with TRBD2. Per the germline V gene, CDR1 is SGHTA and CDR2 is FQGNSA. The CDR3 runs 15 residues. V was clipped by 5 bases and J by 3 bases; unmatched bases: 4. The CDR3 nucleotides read TGTGCCAGCAGCCCGGGACTAGCGGGACGCTACGAGCAGTACTTC. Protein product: CASSPGLAGRYEQYF.

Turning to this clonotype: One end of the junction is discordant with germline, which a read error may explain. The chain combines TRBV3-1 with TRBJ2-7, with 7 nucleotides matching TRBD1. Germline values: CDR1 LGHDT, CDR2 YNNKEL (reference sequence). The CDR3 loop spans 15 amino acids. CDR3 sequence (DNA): TGTGCCAGCAGCTCTCGACAGGGAGTCTCCAACGAGCAGTACTTC. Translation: CASSSRQGVSNEQYF.

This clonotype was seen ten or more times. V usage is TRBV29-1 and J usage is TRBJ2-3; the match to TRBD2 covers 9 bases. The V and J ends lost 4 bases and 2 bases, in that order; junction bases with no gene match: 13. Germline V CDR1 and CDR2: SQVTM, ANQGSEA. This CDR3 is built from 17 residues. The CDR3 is CSVVLMALAGSTDTQYF. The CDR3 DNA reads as TGCAGCGTTGTTCTGATGGCGCTAGCGGGGTCCACAGATACGCAGTATTTT.

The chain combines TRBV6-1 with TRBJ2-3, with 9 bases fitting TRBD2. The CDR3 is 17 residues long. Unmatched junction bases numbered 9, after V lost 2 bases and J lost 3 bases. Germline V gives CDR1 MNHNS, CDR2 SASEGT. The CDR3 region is CASSETLASGTTDTQYF. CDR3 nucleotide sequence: TGTGCCAGCAGTGAAACTCTGGCTAGCGGGACGACAGATACGCAGTATTTT.

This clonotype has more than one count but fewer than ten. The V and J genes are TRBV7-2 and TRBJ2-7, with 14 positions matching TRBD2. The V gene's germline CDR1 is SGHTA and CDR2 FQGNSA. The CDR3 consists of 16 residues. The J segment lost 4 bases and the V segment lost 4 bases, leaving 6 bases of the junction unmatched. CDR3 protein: CASSSTGTSGSYEQYF. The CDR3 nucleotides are TGTGCCAGCAGCTCAACCGGGACTAGCGGGAGTTACGAGCAGTACTTC.

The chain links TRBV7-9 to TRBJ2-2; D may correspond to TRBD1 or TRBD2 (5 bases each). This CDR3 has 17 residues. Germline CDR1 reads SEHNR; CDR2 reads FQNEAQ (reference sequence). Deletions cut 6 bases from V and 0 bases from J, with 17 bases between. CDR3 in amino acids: CASRPPGTRTNTGELFF. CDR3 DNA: TGTGCCAGCAGGCCTCCCGGGACGAGGACGAACACCGGGGAGCTGTTTTTT.

The CDR3 DNA reads TGCGCCAGCAGCCCGGTGGCAGGGGCCTACGAGCAGTACTTC. Translation: CASSPVAGAYEQYF. The chain employs TRBV5-1 and TRBJ2-7; tentative D call: TRBD1 (6 bases). Germline V gene data show CDR1 as SGHRS and CDR2 as YFSETQ. This CDR3 comprises 14 residues. V gave up 4 bases and J gave up 2 bases, with 13 bases separating them.

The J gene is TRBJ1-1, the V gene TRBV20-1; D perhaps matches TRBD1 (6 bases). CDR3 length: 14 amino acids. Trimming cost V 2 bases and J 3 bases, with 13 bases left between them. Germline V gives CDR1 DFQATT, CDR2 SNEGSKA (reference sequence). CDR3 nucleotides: TGCAGTGCTAGACGGGGGGCTAAGGACACTGAAGCTTTCTTT. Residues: CSARRGAKDTEAFF.

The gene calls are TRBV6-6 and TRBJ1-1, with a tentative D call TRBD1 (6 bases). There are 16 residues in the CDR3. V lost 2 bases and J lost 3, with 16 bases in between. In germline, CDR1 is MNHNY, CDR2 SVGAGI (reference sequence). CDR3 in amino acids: CASSYPLAGGDTEAFF. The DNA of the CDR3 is TGTGCCAGCAGTTACCCACTAGCCGGGGGCGACACTGAAGCTTTCTTT.

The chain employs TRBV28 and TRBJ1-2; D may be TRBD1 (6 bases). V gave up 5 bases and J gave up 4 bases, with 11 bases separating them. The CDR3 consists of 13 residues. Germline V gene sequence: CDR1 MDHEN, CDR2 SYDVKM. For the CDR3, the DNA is TGTGCCAGCAGTCTACAGGGTAGCTATGGCTACACCTTC. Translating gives CASSLQGSYGYTF.

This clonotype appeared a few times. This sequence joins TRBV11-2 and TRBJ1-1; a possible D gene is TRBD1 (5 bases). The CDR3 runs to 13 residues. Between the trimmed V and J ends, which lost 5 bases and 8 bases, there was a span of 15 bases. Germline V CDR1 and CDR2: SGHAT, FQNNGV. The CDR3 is CASSLQQATEAFF. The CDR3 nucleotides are TGTGCCAGCAGCCTCCAACAGGCTACCGAAGCTTTCTTT.

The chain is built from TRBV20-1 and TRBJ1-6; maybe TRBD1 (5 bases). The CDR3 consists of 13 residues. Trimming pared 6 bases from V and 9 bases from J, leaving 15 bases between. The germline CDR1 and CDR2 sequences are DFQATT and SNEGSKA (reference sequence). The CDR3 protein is CSATQGVSSPLHF. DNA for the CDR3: TGCAGTGCCACCCAGGGTGTATCTTCACCCCTCCACTTT.

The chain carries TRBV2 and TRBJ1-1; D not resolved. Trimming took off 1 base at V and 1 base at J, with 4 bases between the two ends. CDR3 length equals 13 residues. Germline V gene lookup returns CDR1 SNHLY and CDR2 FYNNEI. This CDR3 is CASSEGPNTEAFF. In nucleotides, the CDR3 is TGTGCCAGCAGTGAAGGCCCGAACACTGAAGCTTTCTTT.

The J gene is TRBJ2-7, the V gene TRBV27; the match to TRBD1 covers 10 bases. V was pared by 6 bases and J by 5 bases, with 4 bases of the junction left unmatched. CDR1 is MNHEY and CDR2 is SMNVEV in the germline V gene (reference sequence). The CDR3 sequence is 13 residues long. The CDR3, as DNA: TGTGCCAGCAGGGACAGGGGGTCTCACGAGCAGTACTTC. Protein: CASRDRGSHEQYF.

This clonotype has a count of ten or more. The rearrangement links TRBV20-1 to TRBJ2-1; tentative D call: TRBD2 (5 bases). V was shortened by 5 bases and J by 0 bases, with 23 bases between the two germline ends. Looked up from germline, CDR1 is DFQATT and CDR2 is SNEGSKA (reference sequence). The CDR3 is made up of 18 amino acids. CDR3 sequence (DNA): TGCAGTGCTGGAATACCCGAGGCTAGCTGGAGCTCCTACAATGAGCAGTTCTTC. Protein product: CSAGIPEASWSSYNEQFF.

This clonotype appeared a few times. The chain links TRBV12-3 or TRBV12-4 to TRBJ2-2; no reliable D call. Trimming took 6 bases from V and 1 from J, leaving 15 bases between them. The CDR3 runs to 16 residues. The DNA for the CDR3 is TGTGCCAGCAGGACCGTGGGCGGAGTGAACACCGGGGAGCTGTTTTTT. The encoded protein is CASRTVGGVNTGELFF.

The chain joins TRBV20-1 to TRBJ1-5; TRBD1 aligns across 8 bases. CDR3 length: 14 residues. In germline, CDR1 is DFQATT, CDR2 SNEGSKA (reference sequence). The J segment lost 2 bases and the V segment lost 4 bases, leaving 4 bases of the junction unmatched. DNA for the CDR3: TGCAGTGCTACCCTGACAGGGGGCAATCAGCCCCAGCATTTT. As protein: CSATLTGGNQPQHF.

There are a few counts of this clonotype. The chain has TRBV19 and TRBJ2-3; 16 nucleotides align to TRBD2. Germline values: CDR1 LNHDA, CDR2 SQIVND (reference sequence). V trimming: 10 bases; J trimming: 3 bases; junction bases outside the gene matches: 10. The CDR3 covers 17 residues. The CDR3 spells CATSGLAGGLRTDTQYF. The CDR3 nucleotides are TGTGCCACCTCGGGACTAGCGGGAGGGTTGAGGACAGATACGCAGTATTTT.

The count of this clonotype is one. CDR3 residues: CASSLEGLNTEAFF. In DNA form, the CDR3 reads TGCGCCAGCAGCTTGGAGGGGCTGAACACTGAAGCTTTCTTT. The V gene is TRBV5-1, the J gene TRBJ1-1; possible D gene TRBD1, 5 bases. Germline lookup yields CDR1 SGHRS and CDR2 YFSETQ. The CDR3 has 14 amino acids. With 0 bases removed from V and 0 bases from J, the gap between germline ends came to 6 bases.

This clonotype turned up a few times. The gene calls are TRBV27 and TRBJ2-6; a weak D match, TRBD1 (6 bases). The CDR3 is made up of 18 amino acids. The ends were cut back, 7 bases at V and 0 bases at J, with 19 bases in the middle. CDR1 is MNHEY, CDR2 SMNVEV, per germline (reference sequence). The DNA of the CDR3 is TGTGCCAGCACCGCAACAGGGTGGGGGCTCTCTGGGGCCAACGTCCTGACTTTC. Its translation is CASTATGWGLSGANVLTF.